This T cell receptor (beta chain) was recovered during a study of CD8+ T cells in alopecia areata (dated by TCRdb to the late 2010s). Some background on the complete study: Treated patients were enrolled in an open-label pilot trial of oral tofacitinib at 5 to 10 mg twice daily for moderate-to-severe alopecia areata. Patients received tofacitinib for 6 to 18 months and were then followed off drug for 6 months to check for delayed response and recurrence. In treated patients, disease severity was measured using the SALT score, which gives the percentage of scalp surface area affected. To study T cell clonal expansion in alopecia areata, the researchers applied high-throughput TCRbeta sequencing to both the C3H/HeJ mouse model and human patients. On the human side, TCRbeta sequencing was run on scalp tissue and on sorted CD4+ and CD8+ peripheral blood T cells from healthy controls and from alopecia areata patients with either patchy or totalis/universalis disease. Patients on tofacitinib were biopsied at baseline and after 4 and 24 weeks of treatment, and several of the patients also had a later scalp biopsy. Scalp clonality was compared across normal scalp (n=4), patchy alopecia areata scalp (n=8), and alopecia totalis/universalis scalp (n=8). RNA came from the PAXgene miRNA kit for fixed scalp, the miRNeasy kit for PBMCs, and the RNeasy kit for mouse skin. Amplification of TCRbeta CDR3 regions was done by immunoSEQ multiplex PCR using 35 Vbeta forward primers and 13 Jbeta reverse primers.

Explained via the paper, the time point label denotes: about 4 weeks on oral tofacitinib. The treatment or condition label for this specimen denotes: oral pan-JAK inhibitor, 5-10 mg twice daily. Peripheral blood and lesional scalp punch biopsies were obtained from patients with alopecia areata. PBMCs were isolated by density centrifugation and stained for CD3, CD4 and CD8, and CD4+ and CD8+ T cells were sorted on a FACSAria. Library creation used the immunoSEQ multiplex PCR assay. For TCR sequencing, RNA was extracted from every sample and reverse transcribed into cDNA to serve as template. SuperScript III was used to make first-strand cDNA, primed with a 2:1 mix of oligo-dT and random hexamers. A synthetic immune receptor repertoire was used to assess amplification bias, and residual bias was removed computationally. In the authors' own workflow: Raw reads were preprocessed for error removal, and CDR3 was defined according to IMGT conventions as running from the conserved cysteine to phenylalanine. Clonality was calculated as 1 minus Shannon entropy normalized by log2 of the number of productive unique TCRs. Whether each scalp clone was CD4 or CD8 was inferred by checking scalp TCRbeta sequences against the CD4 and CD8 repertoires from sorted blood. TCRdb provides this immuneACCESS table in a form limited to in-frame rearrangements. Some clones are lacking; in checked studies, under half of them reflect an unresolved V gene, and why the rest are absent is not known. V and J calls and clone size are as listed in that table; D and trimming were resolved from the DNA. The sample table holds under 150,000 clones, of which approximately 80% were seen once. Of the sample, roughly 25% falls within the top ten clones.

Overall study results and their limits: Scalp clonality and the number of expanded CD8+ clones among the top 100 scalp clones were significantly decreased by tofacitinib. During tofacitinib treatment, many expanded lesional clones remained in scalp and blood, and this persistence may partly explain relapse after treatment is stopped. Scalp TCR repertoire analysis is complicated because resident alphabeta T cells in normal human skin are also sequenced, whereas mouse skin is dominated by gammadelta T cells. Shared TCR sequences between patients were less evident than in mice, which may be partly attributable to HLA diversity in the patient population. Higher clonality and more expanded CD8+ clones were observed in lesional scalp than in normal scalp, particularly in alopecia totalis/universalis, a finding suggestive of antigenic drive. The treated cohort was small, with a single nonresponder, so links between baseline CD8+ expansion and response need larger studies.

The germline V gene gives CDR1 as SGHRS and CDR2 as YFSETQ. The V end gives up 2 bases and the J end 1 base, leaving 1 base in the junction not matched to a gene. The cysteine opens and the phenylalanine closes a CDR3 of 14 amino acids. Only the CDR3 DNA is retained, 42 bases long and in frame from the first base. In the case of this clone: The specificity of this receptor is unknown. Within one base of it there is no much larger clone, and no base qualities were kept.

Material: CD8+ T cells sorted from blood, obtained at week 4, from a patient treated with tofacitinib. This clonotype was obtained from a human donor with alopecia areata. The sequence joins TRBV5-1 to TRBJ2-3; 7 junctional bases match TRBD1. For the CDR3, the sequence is CASSLGTGTDTQYF. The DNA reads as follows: TGCGCCAGCAGCTTAGGGACAGGCACAGATACGCAGTATTTT. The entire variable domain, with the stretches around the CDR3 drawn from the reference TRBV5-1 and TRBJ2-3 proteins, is KAGVTQTPRYLIKTRGQQVTLSCSPISGHRSVSWYQQTPGQGLQFLFEYFSETQRNKGNFPGRFSGRQFSNSRSEMNVSTLELGDSALYLCASSLGTGTDTQYFGPGTRLTVL.